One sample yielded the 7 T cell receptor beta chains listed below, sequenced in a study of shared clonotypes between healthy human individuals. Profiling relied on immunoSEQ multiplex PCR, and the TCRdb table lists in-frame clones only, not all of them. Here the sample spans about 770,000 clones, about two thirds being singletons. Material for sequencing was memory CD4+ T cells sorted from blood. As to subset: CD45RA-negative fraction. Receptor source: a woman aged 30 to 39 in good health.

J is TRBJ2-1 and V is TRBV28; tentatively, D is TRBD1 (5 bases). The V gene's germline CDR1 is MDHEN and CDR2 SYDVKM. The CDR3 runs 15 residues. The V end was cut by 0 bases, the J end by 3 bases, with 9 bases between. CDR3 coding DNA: TGTGCCAGCAGTTTATGGGGGCGAGGCTACAATGAGCAGTTCTTC. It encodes CASSLWGRGYNEQFF.

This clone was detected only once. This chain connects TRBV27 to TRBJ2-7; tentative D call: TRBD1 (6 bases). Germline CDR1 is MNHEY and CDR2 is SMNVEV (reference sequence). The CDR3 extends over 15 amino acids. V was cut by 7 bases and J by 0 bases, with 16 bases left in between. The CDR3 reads CASKLRQVPSYEQYF. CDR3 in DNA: TGTGCCAGCAAGCTCCGACAGGTTCCCTCCTACGAGCAGTACTTC.

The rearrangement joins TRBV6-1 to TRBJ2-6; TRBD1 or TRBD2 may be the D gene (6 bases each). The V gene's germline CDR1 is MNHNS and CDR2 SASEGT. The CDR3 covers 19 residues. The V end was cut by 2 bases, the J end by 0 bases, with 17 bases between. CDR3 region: CASSERGEGQLSGANVLTF. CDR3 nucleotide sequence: TGTGCCAGCAGTGAAAGGGGGGAAGGACAACTCTCTGGGGCCAACGTCCTGACTTTC.

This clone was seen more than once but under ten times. The CDR3 DNA reads as TGCGCCAGCACCGATAGAGGCTACAATGAGCAGTTCTTC. This gives the protein CASTDRGYNEQFF. The rearrangement links TRBV5-1 to TRBJ2-1; D remains unclear. The CDR3 runs to 13 residues. Germline V gene data show CDR1 as SGHRS and CDR2 as YFSETQ. V was clipped by 6 bases and J by 3 bases, with 10 bases between them.

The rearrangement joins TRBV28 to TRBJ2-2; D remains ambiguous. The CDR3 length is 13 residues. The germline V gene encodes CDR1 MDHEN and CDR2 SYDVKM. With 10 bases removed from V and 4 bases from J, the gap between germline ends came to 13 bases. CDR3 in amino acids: CANASPITGELFF. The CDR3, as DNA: TGTGCCAACGCGAGCCCGATCACCGGGGAGCTGTTTTTT.

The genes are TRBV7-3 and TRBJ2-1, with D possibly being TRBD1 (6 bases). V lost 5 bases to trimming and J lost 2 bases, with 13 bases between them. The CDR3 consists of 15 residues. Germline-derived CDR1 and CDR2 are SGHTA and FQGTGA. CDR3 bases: TGTGCCAGCAGCCGGACAGCCAATACCTACAATGAGCAGTTCTTC. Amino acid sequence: CASSRTANTYNEQFF.

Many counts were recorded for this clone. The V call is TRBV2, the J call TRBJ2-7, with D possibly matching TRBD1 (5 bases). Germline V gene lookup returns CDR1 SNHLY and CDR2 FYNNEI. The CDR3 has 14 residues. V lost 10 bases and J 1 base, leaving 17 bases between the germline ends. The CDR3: CANRALTASYEQYF. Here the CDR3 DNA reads TGTGCCAACCGGGCCTTGACAGCTTCCTACGAGCAGTACTTC.